These 9 T cell receptor beta chains share one sample of origin, sequenced in a study of CD8+ T cells in alopecia areata. Sequencing relied on a cDNA template that was reverse transcribed from extracted RNA. Sequencing was performed with immunoSEQ multiplex PCR; in TCRdb, only in-frame clones are kept and a portion is missing. The sample includes approximately 170,000 clones, approximately 62% seen only once; the top ten take 11% to 15%. Treatment reported: oral pan-JAK inhibitor, 5-10 mg twice daily. Source: CD4+ T cells sorted from blood, taken at week 24, from a patient treated with tofacitinib. The origin of the receptors is a human donor with alopecia areata.

J is TRBJ1-1 and V is TRBV18, with D tentatively TRBD1 (6 bases). V dropped 3 bases and J dropped 8 bases, with 13 bases sitting between them. CDR1 is KGHSH, CDR2 LQKENI, per germline. The CDR3 contains 13 residues. The CDR3 DNA follows: TGTGCCAGCTCACCCGGGACAAGCGGGGAAGCTTTCTTT. Its protein product is CASSPGTSGEAFF.

The chain has TRBV29-1 and TRBJ2-7; no clear D. Trimming cost V 6 bases and J 2 bases, with 14 bases left between them. This CDR3 has 13 residues. Germline V gives CDR1 SQVTM, CDR2 ANQGSEA. CDR3 amino acids: CSVTYGRTYEQYF. As DNA, the CDR3 is TGCAGCGTCACCTACGGCCGAACCTACGAGCAGTACTTC.

The V call is TRBV5-1, the J call TRBJ2-4; 11 bases match TRBD1. The junction had 8 bases not matched to a gene; V was cut back by 4 bases and J by 8 bases. From germline, CDR1 is SGHRS and CDR2 YFSETQ. The CDR3 totals 15 residues. CDR3 in DNA: TGCGCCAGCAGCACCGGGACAGGGGGTATCGACATTCAGTACTTC. Encoded protein: CASSTGTGGIDIQYF.

The chain joins TRBV6-5 to TRBJ1-1; D gene unclear. Trimming stripped 6 bases from V and 1 base from J, with 12 bases between. The CDR3 runs 14 residues. CDR1 and CDR2 from the germline V gene are MNHEY and SVGAGI. CDR3 in DNA: TGTGCCAGCAGACCGACGAACAAGAACACTGAAGCTTTCTTT. This encodes CASRPTNKNTEAFF.

The rearrangement uses TRBV29-1 and TRBJ1-1; no reliable D call. The CDR3 extends over 12 amino acids. Germline CDR1 is SQVTM and CDR2 is ANQGSEA. The V gene lost 4 bases and the J gene lost 5 bases, with 11 bases spanning the gap. Written as DNA, the CDR3 is TGCAGCGTTGCTGGGTGGAGGACTGAAGCTTTCTTT. Translating it yields CSVAGWRTEAFF.

The gene calls are TRBV5-6 and TRBJ1-3; no firm D call. The germline gives CDR1 SGHDT, CDR2 YYEEEE. This CDR3 has 15 residues. Trimming took off 2 bases at V and 8 bases at J, with 17 bases between the two ends. CDR3 region: CASSFKGLGEDTIYF. The DNA for the CDR3 is TGTGCCAGCAGCTTTAAGGGCCTCGGGGAGGACACCATATATTTT.

The chain combines TRBV30 with TRBJ1-1; weak D call: TRBD1 (6 bases). V gave up 3 bases and J gave up 6 bases, with 14 bases separating them. This CDR3 is 13 amino acids long. Per germline, CDR1 GTSNPN and CDR2 SVGIG (reference sequence). The CDR3 nucleotides read TGTGCCTGGAGCACAAGGGGGGCGTCTGAAGCTTTCTTT. Protein sequence: CAWSTRGASEAFF.

V is TRBV6-5 and J is TRBJ1-1; D is perhaps TRBD1 (5 bases). Trimming cost V 1 base and J 4 bases, with 7 bases left between them. The CDR3 consists of 13 residues. From germline, CDR1 is MNHEY and CDR2 SVGAGI. CDR3 nucleotides: TGTGCCAGCAGTTACTATGGGGGCACTGAAGCTTTCTTT. Protein product: CASSYYGGTEAFF.

The chain couples TRBV2 to TRBJ1-1; D remains unclear. CDR1 is SNHLY and CDR2 is FYNNEI in the germline V gene. The CDR3 is 11 residues long. V gave up 8 bases and J gave up 5 bases, with 9 bases separating them. The CDR3 is CASQAWTEAFF. CDR3 bases: TGTGCCAGCCAGGCCTGGACTGAAGCTTTCTTT.